This T cell receptor (beta chain) was observed in a study of blood T cells in healthy people across ages. The CDR3 has 14 residues. Trimming shortened V by 9 bases and J by 1 base, and 12 bases separated the two germline ends. The germline V gene has CDR1 MGHRA and CDR2 YSYEKL. Primed by a sample-barcoded 5' primer and a J-beta primer mix, a second PCR proceeded for roughly 7 to 12 cycles. TCRdb independently ran MiXCR on the 5' RACE reads; one entry per CDR3 protein. The sample holds more than 900,000 distinct CDR3 sequences, just under 30% seen once. Separately, the same data were catalogued under a study of T cells of mothers and their children.

The gene calls are TRBV4-1 and TRBJ2-2; D assignment may be TRBD1 or TRBD2 (5 bases each). Sequencing input: blood. The sequence came from a woman aged 40-49 years in good health. For the CDR3, the DNA is TGCGCCAGTACTAGTCAGGGGAACACCGGGGAGCTGTTTTTT. This encodes CASTSQGNTGELFF.